This section outlines one TCR beta chain sequence together with its context. Data came from immunoSEQ multiplex PCR; TCRdb stores just in-frame clones and leaves some out. This sample carries approximately 980,000 clones, over 75% of them seen once, and the ten largest clones take 1.5%. This sample is drawn from a study of shared clonotypes between healthy human individuals. V shed 7 bases and J 1 base; nucleotides not matched to a gene: 3. CDR1 is WSHSY, CDR2 SAAADI, per germline. This CDR3 spans 15 amino acids. The rearrangement uses TRBV10-2 and TRBJ2-2; TRBD2 aligns across 10 bases. The material sequenced was memory CD4+ T cells sorted from blood. This sample's subset: CD45RA-negative fraction. The TCR sequence derives from a young man in good health. CDR3 sequence: CASTRTSGNTGELFF. CDR3 DNA: TGCGCCAGCACTAGGACTAGCGGGAACACCGGGGAGCTGTTTTTT.